The subject of this entry is one T cell receptor (beta chain). The antigen is undetermined. The record originates from a study of T cells in localized non-small cell lung cancer. Assay used: immunoSEQ multiplex PCR; TCRdb lists only in-frame clones, some missing. Of around 83,000 clones in the sample, 87% are singletons; the top ten hold around 15%. The study's findings and limits: Maximal T cell clonality occurred in uninvolved adjacent lung, with tumor ranking below it. For the top 100 tumor clones, a median roughly 56 also appeared in adjacent lung.

V lost 2 bases to trimming and J lost 9 bases, with 20 bases between them. Germline V gene sequence: CDR1 MNHNS, CDR2 SASEGT. The CDR3 is 17 residues long. This rearrangement joins TRBV6-1 to TRBJ1-6, with D uncertain. Sequencing was performed on peripheral blood, taken before any cancer treatment. The receptor was derived from a man aged 40 to 69 with stage I squamous cell lung carcinoma. Here the CDR3 reads CASSEFPHSPQRSPLHF. In DNA form, the CDR3 reads TGTGCCAGCAGTGAATTCCCGCACAGCCCCCAGCGTTCACCCCTCCACTTT.